These 31 T cell receptor beta chains were all obtained from the same sample, sequenced in a study of T cells in Graves' hyperthyroidism and ophthalmopathy. Amplification yielded TCR beta CDR3 regions, with RNA transcripts as the source. First-round RT-PCR of the TCR CDR3 relied on the HTBI primer set. TCRdb independently ran MiXCR on the multiplex PCR reads; one entry per CDR3 protein. There are approximately 530,000 distinct CDR3 sequences in the sample; less than 20% occur only once, and 40% to 50% lies in the top ten. Sequencing was done on a sample of blood. The receptors shown here come from a man in his forties or fifties with Graves' ophthalmopathy.

This clonotype was recorded many times. V gene TRBV18 combines with J gene TRBJ2-7; 7 positions match TRBD1. V lost 2 bases, J lost 6 bases, and 1 base stayed unmatched. The germline gives CDR1 KGHSH, CDR2 LQKENI. This CDR3 region has 12 residues. This CDR3 reads CASSPRGLEQYF. The CDR3 DNA follows: TGTGCCAGCTCACCAAGGGGGCTCGAGCAGTACTTC.

A word on this clonotype: One end of the junction does not line up with germline, which may come from a read error. V usage is TRBV20-1 and J usage is TRBJ2-7; 7 positions match TRBD2. The CDR3 totals 14 residues. Per germline, CDR1 DFQATT and CDR2 SNEGSKA (reference sequence). CDR3 nucleotide sequence: TGCAGTGCTAGAGCGTCTAGCGGTTCCTACGAGCAGTGCTTC. This translates into CSARASSGSYEQCF.

There are many counts of this clonotype. The J gene is TRBJ2-1, the V gene TRBV18, with 8 nucleotides matching TRBD1. This CDR3 has 13 residues. V lost 6 bases and J lost 6; bases outside the gene matches: 4. CDR1 and CDR2 from the germline V gene are KGHSH and LQKENI. The CDR3 sequence: CASSRTGLNEQFF. As DNA, the CDR3 is TGTGCCAGCTCGCGGACAGGGCTCAATGAGCAGTTCTTC.

Concerning this clonotype itself: This may arise from a read error, as a much more abundant clone is one base away. The J gene is TRBJ1-2, the V gene TRBV6-2 or TRBV6-3; weak D call: TRBD1 (6 bases). CDR1 MNHEY and CDR2 SVGEGT come from the germline V gene. CDR3 length: 13 amino acids. The CDR3: CASRQGANYGNTF. Written as DNA, the CDR3 is TGTGCCAGCAGACAGGGTGCGAACTATGGCAACACCTTC.

The V gene is TRBV6-2 or TRBV6-3, the J gene TRBJ2-1; 11 bases match TRBD2. V lost 10 bases and J lost 9; bases outside the gene matches: 11. There are 14 residues in the CDR3. The V gene's germline CDR1 is MNHEY and CDR2 SVGEGT. Here the CDR3 reads CATDIAGGSSEQFF. The DNA of the CDR3 is TGTGCCACCGATATAGCGGGGGGGTCGAGTGAGCAGTTCTTC.

This clonotype has a count of ten or more. The chain employs TRBV7-2 and TRBJ2-2; a weak D match, TRBD2 (6 bases). Trimming took off 2 bases at V and 4 bases at J, with 14 bases between the two ends. Germline lookup yields CDR1 SGHTA and CDR2 FQGNSA. The CDR3 totals 16 residues. CDR3 in DNA: TGTGCCAGCAGCTTAAGGAGGGCGGGGACCACCGGGGAGCTGTTTTTT. The encoded protein is CASSLRRAGTTGELFF.

This sequence joins TRBV13 and TRBJ2-2, with D tentatively TRBD2 (6 bases). Germline CDR1 and CDR2: PRHDT and FYEKMQ (reference sequence). V was trimmed by 0 bases and J by 7 bases, leaving 21 bases between them. CDR3 length: 18 residues. CDR3 sequence (DNA): TGTGCCAGCAGCTTAGGCCATCGGCGGGACCGTTCTAACGGGGAGCTGTTTTTT. It encodes CASSLGHRRDRSNGELFF.

This clonotype was detected many times. At one end the junction does not follow the germline gene, possibly because of a read error. The chain links TRBV5-6 to TRBJ2-5; D possibly matches TRBD1 or TRBD2 (5 bases each). The CDR3 has 13 residues. Germline CDR1 is SGHDT and CDR2 is YYEEEE. The CDR3: CASSLGDQETQYF. The CDR3 region has the DNA TGCGCCAGCAGCTTGGGGGACCAAGAGACCCAGTACTTC.

This clonotype showed up many times. CDR3 coding DNA: TGTGCCTGGAGTGTAACGGGGAACTACAATGAGCAGTTCTTC. It codes for CAWSVTGNYNEQFF. The rearrangement uses TRBV30 and TRBJ2-1, with a possible D match to TRBD2 (5 bases). Germline V gene lookup returns CDR1 GTSNPN and CDR2 SVGIG (reference sequence). This CDR3 region has 14 residues. Trimming removed 0 bases at V and 3 bases at J, with 9 bases between.

V usage is TRBV24-1 and J usage is TRBJ2-5; the D is unclear. Germline CDR1 and CDR2: KGHDR and SFDVKD. Trimming took 2 bases from V and 6 from J, leaving 3 bases between them. The CDR3 contains 11 residues. The CDR3 region is CATSDWQTQYF. The CDR3 DNA is TGTGCCACCAGTGATTGGCAGACCCAGTACTTC.

V is TRBV6-1 and J is TRBJ2-2; possible D gene TRBD1, 5 bases. Between the trimmed V and J ends, which lost 7 bases and 0 bases, there was a span of 12 bases. This CDR3 contains 15 residues. CDR1 and CDR2 from the germline V gene are MNHNS and SASEGT. The DNA of the CDR3 is TGTGCCAGCAAGGGAAGACAGACGAACACCGGGGAGCTGTTTTTT. Protein product: CASKGRQTNTGELFF.

This clonotype was seen repeatedly, ten times or more. The chain recombines TRBV12-3 or TRBV12-4 with TRBJ1-5; D may be TRBD1 (6 bases). CDR3 length equals 15 residues. V was trimmed by 2 bases and J by 5 bases, leaving 13 bases between them. CDR3: CASSLQQGLDQPQHF. The CDR3 DNA follows: TGTGCCAGCAGTTTACAGCAGGGGTTGGATCAGCCCCAGCATTTT.

This clonotype was seen more than once but under ten times. The chain recombines TRBV27 with TRBJ1-5, with no clear D. The CDR3 contains 17 residues. V lost 5 bases to trimming and J lost 0 bases, with 17 bases between them. Looked up from germline, CDR1 is MNHEY and CDR2 is SMNVEV (reference sequence). The CDR3, as DNA: TGTGCCAGCAGTCCAGGACCCACCCGGAGTAGCAATCAGCCCCAGCATTTT. This sequence encodes CASSPGPTRSSNQPQHF.

This clonotype occurred many times. The chain recombines TRBV20-1 with TRBJ1-1, with D unresolved. The V gene's germline CDR1 is DFQATT and CDR2 SNEGSKA (reference sequence). V lost 6 bases and J 0 bases, leaving 14 bases between the germline ends. This CDR3 contains 14 residues. CDR3 region: CSAVWGQMNTEAFF. The CDR3 bases are TGCAGTGCCGTATGGGGTCAGATGAACACTGAAGCTTTCTTT.

The sample holds one count of this clonotype. This may come from a read error, since a much larger clone is one base off. This sequence joins TRBV2 and TRBJ2-5; D not resolved. The CDR3 has 11 residues. In germline, CDR1 is SNHLY, CDR2 FYNNEI. CDR3 DNA sequence: TGTGCCGGCAGTGACGGAGAGACCCAGTACTTC. It is translated as CAGSDGETQYF.

The gene calls are TRBV10-3 and TRBJ2-3; D may be TRBD1 (6 bases). Germline V lookup: CDR1 ENHRY, CDR2 SYGVKD. This CDR3 comprises 14 residues. Between the trimmed V and J ends, which lost 5 bases and 1 base, there was a span of 10 bases. CDR3 protein: CAISTGMGTDTQYF. The DNA of the CDR3 is TGTGCCATCAGTACAGGGATGGGCACAGATACGCAGTATTTT.

This clonotype occurred a few times. The chain is built from TRBV27 and TRBJ1-2; the match to TRBD1 covers 8 bases. The CDR3 sequence is 19 residues long. Trimming removed 5 bases from V and 2 bases from J; junction bases left unmatched: 19. Per the germline V gene, CDR1 is MNHEY and CDR2 is SMNVEV (reference sequence). The CDR3 region has the DNA TGTGCCAGCAGTCCCTTACCCGGACAGGGTAGGGGGTTGAACTATGGCTACACCTTC. Translated: CASSPLPGQGRGLNYGYTF.

The chain links TRBV20-1 to TRBJ1-5; 9 nucleotides match TRBD1. J was trimmed by 7 bases and V by 3 bases; bases with no gene match: 13. Germline CDR1 DFQATT, CDR2 SNEGSKA (reference sequence). CDR3 size: 16 residues. In DNA form, the CDR3 reads TGCAGTGCTAGGGGACAGGGAGGGGGTATAAGGCAGCCCCAGCATTTT. Its protein is CSARGQGGGIRQPQHF.

This clonotype was seen only a few times. The chain carries TRBV6-2 or TRBV6-3 and TRBJ2-1, with D hard to call. Germline CDR1 reads MNHEY; CDR2 reads SVGEGT. The CDR3 has 13 residues. The V end lost 8 bases, the J end lost 0 bases, and 8 bases lay between the germline ends. CDR3 loop: CASADPSYNEQFF. The CDR3 coding sequence is TGTGCCAGCGCTGACCCCTCCTACAATGAGCAGTTCTTC.

This clonotype has only a few counts. The J gene is TRBJ1-2, the V gene TRBV29-1; D is possibly TRBD1 (5 bases). V lost 5 bases, J lost 7 bases, and 20 bases lay in between. Germline V gives CDR1 SQVTM, CDR2 ANQGSEA. The CDR3 sequence is 14 residues long. The CDR3 nucleotides read TGCAGCGTTAGTAGGGGCGCTTCGGTAGCTGGCTACACCTTC. As protein: CSVSRGASVAGYTF.

The V gene is TRBV7-9, the J gene TRBJ1-2; no reliable D call. CDR1 SEHNR and CDR2 FQNEAQ come from the germline V gene (reference sequence). Trimming took 1 base from V and 7 from J, leaving 22 bases between them. The CDR3 loop spans 17 amino acids. CDR3 protein: CASSLEGLRARIRGYTF. CDR3 DNA sequence: TGTGCCAGCAGCTTAGAGGGCCTAAGGGCCAGGATCCGTGGCTACACCTTC.

This chain uses TRBV20-1 with TRBJ2-7; TRBD2 aligns across 7 bases. The CDR3 sequence is 13 residues long. Looked up from germline, CDR1 is DFQATT and CDR2 is SNEGSKA (reference sequence). With 1 base clipped from V and 3 bases from J, the junction kept 3 bases outside the gene matches. CDR3 in DNA: TGCAGTGCTAGAGGGGACTACCTCTACGAGCAGTACTTC. It translates to CSARGDYLYEQYF.

This clonotype was detected many times. The rearrangement joins TRBV12-3 or TRBV12-4 to TRBJ1-2; no clear D. Trimming cost V 2 bases and J 8 bases, with 9 bases left between them. The CDR3 sequence is 12 residues long. In DNA, the CDR3 is TGTGCCAGCAGTTTAAGTCTGGGGGGCTACACCTTC. Protein product: CASSLSLGGYTF.

This clonotype was found many times. The chain couples TRBV27 to TRBJ1-1, with TRBD1 matching 7 bases. Germline lookup yields CDR1 MNHEY and CDR2 SMNVEV (reference sequence). This CDR3 has 13 residues. V shed 5 bases and J 3 bases; nucleotides not matched to a gene: 3. The CDR3 coding sequence is TGTGCCAGCAGTAGGGACAGTCACACTGAAGCTTTCTTT. This translates into CASSRDSHTEAFF.

A few counts support this clonotype. The chain employs TRBV20-1 and TRBJ2-2, with D tentatively TRBD1 (6 bases). Germline V gives CDR1 DFQATT, CDR2 SNEGSKA (reference sequence). This CDR3 contains 14 residues. Trimming stripped 5 bases from V and 3 bases from J, with 13 bases between. This CDR3 reads CSASQGRDTGELFF. CDR3 nucleotides: TGCAGTGCTTCTCAGGGGCGTGACACCGGGGAGCTGTTTTTT.

On this clonotype itself: A much more abundant neighbour one base away suggests this may be a read error. The genes are TRBV12-3 or TRBV12-4 and TRBJ1-6; perhaps TRBD1 as D (5 bases). The CDR3 sequence is 16 residues long. V was clipped by 6 bases and J by 3 bases, with 15 bases between them. This chain's CDR3 is CASSGWERGYNSPLHF. The CDR3 DNA sequence: TGTGCCAGCAGCGGGTGGGAGAGGGGCTATAATTCACCCCTCCACTTT.

This clonotype was observed at least ten times. This chain joins TRBV28 and TRBJ2-7; 8 nucleotides align to TRBD1. The germline CDR1 and CDR2 sequences are MDHEN and SYDVKM. CDR3 length equals 15 residues. V gave up 4 bases and J gave up 0 bases; unmatched junction bases: 5. The CDR3 here is CASSSWTGSSYEQYF. DNA of the CDR3: TGTGCCAGCAGTTCCTGGACAGGGAGCTCCTACGAGCAGTACTTC.

This chain uses TRBV20-1 with TRBJ1-5; D may be TRBD1 (6 bases). V was clipped by 0 bases and J by 6 bases, with 15 bases between them. This CDR3 is built from 15 residues. The germline CDR1 and CDR2 sequences are DFQATT and SNEGSKA (reference sequence). As DNA, the CDR3 is TGCAGTGCTAGAGATTTCTCGAGGGGGTCTCAGCCCCAGCATTTT. Protein: CSARDFSRGSQPQHF.

Details on this clonotype: One junction end disagrees with the germline gene, perhaps due to a read error. The chain employs TRBV12-3 or TRBV12-4 and TRBJ2-5; TRBD2 matches at 7 bases. This CDR3 contains 13 residues. The CDR3 sequence is CASSFISGDPQHF. The CDR3 nucleotides read TGTGCCAGCAGTTTTATAAGCGGGGACCCCCAGCACTTC.

V is TRBV29-1 and J is TRBJ2-1; tentatively, D is TRBD1 (5 bases). Germline values: CDR1 SQVTM, CDR2 ANQGSEA. The CDR3 contains 13 residues. The ends were cut back, 5 bases at V and 0 bases at J, with 8 bases in the middle. The CDR3 is CSVQGSSYNEQFF. CDR3 nucleotides: TGCAGCGTTCAGGGAAGCTCCTACAATGAGCAGTTCTTC.

V and J are TRBV19 and TRBJ2-7; D might be TRBD2 (6 bases). V was shortened by 9 bases and J by 3 bases, with 12 bases between the two germline ends. The CDR3 consists of 12 residues. Germline CDR1 and CDR2: LNHDA and SQIVND (reference sequence). The CDR3 DNA follows: TGTGCCAGCGGGACTGGGTTCTACGAGCAGTACTTC. Its translation: CASGTGFYEQYF. Combining the CDR3 with reference TRBV19 and TRBJ2-7 gives the whole variable domain DGGITQSPKYLFRKEGQNVTLSCEQNLNHDAMYWYRQDPGQGLRLIYYSQIVNDFQKGDIAEGYSVSREKKESFPLTVTSAQKNPTAFYLCASGTGFYEQYFGPGTRLTVT.